This T cell receptor (beta chain) was retrieved from a study of shared clonotypes between healthy human individuals. Study in general: The study enrolled two women and a few men aged 18 to 49.

The healthy adult donors were HIV-negative and reported no recent acute infections or vaccinations. Everyone who donated was a Caucasian adult who lived in Nashville, Tennessee. Into CD45RA+ naive and CD45RA-negative memory subsets, the CD4+ cells were split. Libraries were prepared by immunoSEQ multiplex PCR; TCRdb keeps only in-frame clonotypes and omits some of them. The table includes 1 million to 1.3 million clones, around 78% detected once. Unmatched junction bases numbered 2, after V lost 1 base and J lost 2 bases. The length of the CDR3 is 15 residues. Germline lookup yields CDR1 SGHTA and CDR2 FQGNSA.

Sequenced: memory CD4+ T cells from PBMCs. The subset was: CD45RA-negative fraction. The chain employs TRBV7-2 and TRBJ1-3; the match to TRBD1 covers 7 bases. This receptor was identified in a man aged 18 to 35 in good health. Some clones in this sample may be carry-over from other donors' samples. CDR3 DNA: TGTGCCAGCAGCTTAGTGGGACAGACTGGAAACACCATATATTTT. Protein sequence: CASSLVGQTGNTIYF.